This TCR beta chain originates from a study of blood T cell repertoires in COVID-19. On the study more broadly: The United States, Italy and Spain provided the acute and convalescent COVID-19 samples. Sources were T cells, B-cell-depleted T cells, or PBMCs; the material itself was cDNA or gDNA.

As originally analysed: Reference gene primer amplification gave nucleated cell count estimates. Sequencing was performed with immunoSEQ multiplex PCR; in TCRdb, only in-frame clones are kept and a portion is missing. V and J calls plus clone size are reproduced from that table; the DNA served to infer D and trimming. The repertoire includes about 300,000 clones, 75% to 90% of them detected once, and roughly 6.3% sits in the top ten. The length of the CDR3 is 13 residues. Trimming took off 5 bases at V and 14 bases at J, with 16 bases between the two ends. CDR1 is MNHEY, CDR2 SMNVEV, per germline (reference sequence). While infection was still active, Seattle patients were enrolled and then followed longitudinally.

The chain uses TRBV27 and TRBJ1-6, with unresolved D. The specimen was peripheral blood. This sequence was found in a woman in her forties or fifties with COVID-19, enrolled during active disease. The CDR3 loop reads CASSPPGIRALHF. In nucleotides, the CDR3 is TGTGCCAGCAGTCCCCCGGGTATTCGGGCCCTCCACTTT.